This T cell receptor beta chain emerged from a study of early T cells in non-severe SARS-CoV-2 infection (dated by TCRdb to about 2021). About the study as a whole: TCR sequencing used bulk RNA from unsorted whole blood, so alpha and beta chains could not be paired. The paper's findings and limits, for the study overall: VDJdb matching was skewed toward anti-spike CD8 responses, so virus-specific expansions were likely underestimated and private and CD4 specificities were missed.

This was a case-control study nested in a cohort of healthcare workers in London, UK, who had nasopharyngeal swab PCR tests and blood samples taken every week. Between 23 and 31 March 2020, the week of the UK lockdown, healthcare workers were enrolled and then followed up weekly for as long as 16 weeks. This clonotype was recorded at least ten times. The antigen it binds to is not known. Within one base of it there is no much larger clone, and no base qualities were kept. The CDR3 numbers 16 residues from cysteine through phenylalanine. Only the CDR3 DNA stays, 48 bases, in frame from base 1. V is shortened by 6 bases, J by 6 bases, and the region joining them spans 21 bases. For CDR1 and CDR2, the germline V gene lists MNHEY and SVGAGI. Library generation was performed with 5' RACE. TCRdb records NextSeq 500 as the sequencer. The TCR library protocol attached unique molecular identifiers to individual cDNA molecules to correct for sequencing error and PCR bias. Sequencing covered both TCR alpha and beta chains, and within each sample the abundances of alpha and beta sequences were tightly co-correlated. Per the source publication's procedure: V gene, J gene and CDR3 annotation of TCR sequences was performed with Decombinator V4. Expanded TCRs were defined as changing significantly between any two time points under a Poisson model with p below 0.0001. TCR abundances were normalised to the total number of TCRs sequenced per sample and expressed as counts per million. TRAV1-2 paired with TRAJ12, TRAJ20 or TRAJ33 defined MAIT TCRs, while TRAV10 paired with TRAJ18 defined iNKT TCRs. VDJdb, accessed 1 November 2021, was searched for CMV, EBV and SARS-CoV-2 annotated TCRs, excluding TCRs annotated for multiple antigens. TCRdb itself trimmed the public reads at Q25 with fastp, ran MiXCR and retained productive beta chains. Duplicate CDR3 protein sequences are folded into a single record with the most common DNA and genes. What appears here as the V and J calls and clone size reflects TCRdb's work, not the paper's. The sample table contains roughly 40,000 distinct CDR3 sequences; only one count was recorded for about 4.9% of them. 4.5% to 5.5% of the sample belongs to the ten largest clones.

The source of this sequence is an adult who was a healthcare worker with PCR-confirmed SARS-CoV-2 infection or an uninfected control (not recorded which). The sequenced sample consisted of whole blood. The chain is encoded by TRBV6-5 joined to TRBJ1-5; a confident D gene designation cannot be given. The DNA sequence is TGTGCCAGCAGGGAATCCGGACCCTTGGCGAGTCAGCCCCAGCATTTT. Its product reads: CASRESGPLASQPQHF.